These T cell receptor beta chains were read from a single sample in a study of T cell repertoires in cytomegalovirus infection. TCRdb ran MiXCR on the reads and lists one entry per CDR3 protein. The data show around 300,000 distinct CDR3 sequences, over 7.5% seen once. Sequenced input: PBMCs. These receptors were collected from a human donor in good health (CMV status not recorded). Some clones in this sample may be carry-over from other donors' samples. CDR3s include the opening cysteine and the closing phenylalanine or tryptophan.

cdr3_aa: CSARGHQETQYF
v_call: TRBV20-1

cdr3_aa: CASSLLGRGRHQPQHF
v_call: TRBV28

cdr3_aa: CASRVEGTLSNQPQHF
v_call: TRBV12-3/TRBV12-4

cdr3_aa: CSASRQGRETQYF
v_call: TRBV20-1

cdr3_aa: CASSPVSRAGELFF
v_call: TRBV7-2

cdr3_aa: CSARDRVDTQYF
v_call: TRBV20-1

cdr3_aa: CASKTGPGNTIYF
v_call: TRBV27

cdr3_aa: CATSDRQGPDTQYF
v_call: TRBV24-1

cdr3_aa: CASSQVLDSLNTEAFF
v_call: TRBV4-2

cdr3_aa: CASRQTGGAEETQYF
v_call: TRBV5-3

cdr3_aa: CASSFLTGAPNQPQHF
v_call: TRBV27

cdr3_aa: CASIGQRLSNQPQHF
v_call: TRBV6-1

cdr3_aa: CASSLDRLGTDTQYF
v_call: TRBV11-2

cdr3_aa: CASSARKIGGELFF
v_call: TRBV7-3

cdr3_aa: CASSQVAGGPSDTQYF
v_call: TRBV4-3

cdr3_aa: CASSQDRTGTGEDYTF
v_call: TRBV4-1

cdr3_aa: CASSLAKGLAGGQFF
v_call: TRBV7-2

cdr3_aa: CASGDSGRRGEQFF
v_call: TRBV6-1

cdr3_aa: CASSWGGGANVLTF
v_call: TRBV6-6

cdr3_aa: CASSLVRGQAKGSPLHF
v_call: TRBV12-3/TRBV12-4

cdr3_aa: CAWSVLETQYF
v_call: TRBV30

cdr3_aa: CATGDREAYGYTF
v_call: TRBV6-2/TRBV6-3

cdr3_aa: CASSPSPGQALSGANVLTF
v_call: TRBV7-2

cdr3_aa: CASSPQQGSDYGYTF
v_call: TRBV27

cdr3_aa: CASSLEHSGANVLTF
v_call: TRBV5-6

cdr3_aa: CASSRTGGHEQFF
v_call: TRBV28

cdr3_aa: CASSQGQGTGELFF
v_call: TRBV7-2

cdr3_aa: CASSQRVLTDTQYF
v_call: TRBV7-3

cdr3_aa: CASSLYRGGYNEQFF
v_call: TRBV4-2

cdr3_aa: CASSRGQGAHNGYTF
v_call: TRBV7-9

cdr3_aa: CASSIHAGQGVGQPQHF
v_call: TRBV19

cdr3_aa: CASIKTGDYNEQFF
v_call: TRBV6-6

cdr3_aa: CASSVGGAGTHNYGYTF
v_call: TRBV9

cdr3_aa: CASSIALLDSVSGANVLTF
v_call: TRBV19

cdr3_aa: CAIGAGTYEQYF
v_call: TRBV10-3

cdr3_aa: CASSLGNQNTEAFF
v_call: TRBV5-1

cdr3_aa: CASSLVAEGVTGELFF
v_call: TRBV7-3

cdr3_aa: CASSLYQGTYEQYF
v_call: TRBV7-2

cdr3_aa: CASSLIRTTPNEQFF
v_call: TRBV7-3

cdr3_aa: CASSQGGTGELFF
v_call: TRBV7-4

cdr3_aa: CASSSQSEKYGYTF
v_call: TRBV7-9

cdr3_aa: CASSLGIGQRDVGYTF
v_call: TRBV12-3/TRBV12-4

cdr3_aa: CSANSRPGSSGYNEQFF
v_call: TRBV20-1

cdr3_aa: CASSYRRGPYEQYF
v_call: TRBV6-5

cdr3_aa: CASSQLPTGPNTEAFF
v_call: TRBV5-1

cdr3_aa: CASSATGGDNEKLFF
v_call: TRBV5-5

cdr3_aa: CASSLSSGRFGEQFF
v_call: TRBV7-2

cdr3_aa: CASSLLESRGNEQFF
v_call: TRBV28

cdr3_aa: CASSFGLEETQYF
v_call: TRBV7-2

cdr3_aa: CASSLRGSGETQYF
v_call: TRBV12-3/TRBV12-4

cdr3_aa: CSAKETALSTDTQYF
v_call: TRBV20-1

cdr3_aa: CSARSGATYGYTF
v_call: TRBV20-1

cdr3_aa: CAWSRSDTQYF
v_call: TRBV30